The clone carrying this T cell receptor beta chain appeared a few times. Its specificity is unknown. The entry originates in a study of OX40 agonist ivuxolimab in advanced cancers. Study-wide background: Prior checkpoint blockade (anti-PD-1, anti-PD-L1 or anti-CTLA-4) was permitted; about 40% had it.

The CDR3 contains 16 residues. Germline values: CDR1 SNHLY, CDR2 FYNNEI. J gave up 3 bases and V 8 bases, and 13 bases lay outside the gene matches. Blood sampling took place at baseline, cycle 4 day 1, and cycle 7 day 1. Clones were read by immunoSEQ multiplex PCR, and TCRdb kept only the in-frame ones, dropping some. The table lists more than 45,000 clones, approximately 81% of them singletons, with approximately 4.7% in the top ten. The study's findings and limits: Among the least clonally expanded were partial responders at 0.1-3.0 mg/kg. Normalized T-cell clonal expansion was also low in some nonresponders.

This sequence originates from an adult with an advanced solid tumor such as melanoma, head and neck, liver or kidney cancer. The sample consisted of CD4+ or CD8+ T cells sorted from blood, taken in a trial of the OX40 agonist ivuxolimab. The chain combines TRBV2 with TRBJ1-5; 7 bases are a match to TRBD1. The CDR3 here is CASVGFTTGANQPQHF. The CDR3 coding sequence is TGTGCCAGCGTCGGGTTTACCACAGGGGCCAATCAGCCCCAGCATTTT.